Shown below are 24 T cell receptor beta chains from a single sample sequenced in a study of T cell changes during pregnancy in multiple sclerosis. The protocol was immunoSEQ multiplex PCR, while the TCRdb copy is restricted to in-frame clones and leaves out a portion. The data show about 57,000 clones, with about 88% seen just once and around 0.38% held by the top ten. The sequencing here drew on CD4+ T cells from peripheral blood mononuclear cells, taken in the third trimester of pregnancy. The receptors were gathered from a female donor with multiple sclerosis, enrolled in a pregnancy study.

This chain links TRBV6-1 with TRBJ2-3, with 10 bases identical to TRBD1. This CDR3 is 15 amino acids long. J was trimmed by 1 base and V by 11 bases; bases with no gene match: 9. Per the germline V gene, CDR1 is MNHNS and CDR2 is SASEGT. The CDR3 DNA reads TGTGCCTTGACACTTGGGACAGGGGGCACAGATACGCAGTATTTT. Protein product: CALTLGTGGTDTQYF.

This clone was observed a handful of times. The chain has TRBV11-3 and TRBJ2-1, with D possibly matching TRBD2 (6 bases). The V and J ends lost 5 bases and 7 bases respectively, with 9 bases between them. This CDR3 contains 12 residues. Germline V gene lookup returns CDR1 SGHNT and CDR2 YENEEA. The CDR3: CASSEAGNEQFF. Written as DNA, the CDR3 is TGTGCCAGCAGCGAGGCGGGGAATGAGCAGTTCTTC.

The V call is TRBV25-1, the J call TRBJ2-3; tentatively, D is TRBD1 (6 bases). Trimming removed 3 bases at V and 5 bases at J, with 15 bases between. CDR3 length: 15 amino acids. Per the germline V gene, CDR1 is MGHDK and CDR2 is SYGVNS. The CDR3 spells CASSDHPHRVDTQYF. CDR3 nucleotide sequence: TGTGCCAGCAGTGATCACCCCCACAGGGTAGATACGCAGTATTTT.

The CDR3 protein is CASSLVGRVAGNTIYF. In DNA, the CDR3 is TGCGCCAGCAGCTTAGTCGGCCGGGTCGCTGGAAACACCATATATTTT. The chain couples TRBV5-1 to TRBJ1-3; D is ambiguous. Trimming took off 2 bases at V and 2 bases at J, with 14 bases between the two ends. This CDR3 is built from 16 residues. Germline V gene lookup returns CDR1 SGHRS and CDR2 YFSETQ.

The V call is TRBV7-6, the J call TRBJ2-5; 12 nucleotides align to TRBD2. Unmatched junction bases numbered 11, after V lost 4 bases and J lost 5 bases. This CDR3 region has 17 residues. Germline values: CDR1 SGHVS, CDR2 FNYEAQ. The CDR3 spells CASSSLAGGEKMETQYF. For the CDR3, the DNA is TGTGCCAGCAGCTCTCTAGCGGGAGGGGAAAAGATGGAGACCCAGTACTTC.

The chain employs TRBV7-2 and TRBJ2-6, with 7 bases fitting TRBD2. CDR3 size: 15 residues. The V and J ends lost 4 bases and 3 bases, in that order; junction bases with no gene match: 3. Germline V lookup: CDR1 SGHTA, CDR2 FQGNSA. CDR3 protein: CASSWGGGGANVLTF. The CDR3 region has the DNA TGTGCCAGCAGCTGGGGGGGAGGTGGGGCCAACGTCCTGACTTTC.

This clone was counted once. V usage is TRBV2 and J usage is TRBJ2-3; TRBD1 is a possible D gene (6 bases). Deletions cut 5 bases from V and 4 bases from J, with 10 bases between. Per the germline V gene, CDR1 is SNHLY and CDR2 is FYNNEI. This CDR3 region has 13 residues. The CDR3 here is CASSIRQADTQYF. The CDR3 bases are TGTGCCAGCAGTATTCGACAGGCAGATACGCAGTATTTT.

The CDR3 reads CASTPAGQHQPQHF. The DNA for the CDR3 is TGTGCCAGCACCCCCGCAGGGCAGCATCAGCCCCAGCATTTT. The chain has TRBV27 and TRBJ1-5; D perhaps matches TRBD1 (5 bases). Trimming stripped 7 bases from V and 5 bases from J, with 15 bases between. The CDR3 runs to 14 residues. Germline CDR1 and CDR2: MNHEY and SMNVEV (reference sequence).

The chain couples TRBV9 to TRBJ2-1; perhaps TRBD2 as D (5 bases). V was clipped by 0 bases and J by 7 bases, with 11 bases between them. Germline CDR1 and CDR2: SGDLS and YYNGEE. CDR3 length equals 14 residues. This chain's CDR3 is CASSVEQRRNEQFF. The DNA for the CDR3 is TGTGCCAGCAGCGTAGAGCAGCGGCGTAATGAGCAGTTCTTC. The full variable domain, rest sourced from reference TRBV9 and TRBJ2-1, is DSGVTQTPKHLITATGQRVTLRCSPRSGDLSVYWYQQSLDQGLQFLIQYYNGEERAKGNILERFSAQQFPDLHSELNLSSLELGDSALYFCASSVEQRRNEQFFGPGTRLTVL.

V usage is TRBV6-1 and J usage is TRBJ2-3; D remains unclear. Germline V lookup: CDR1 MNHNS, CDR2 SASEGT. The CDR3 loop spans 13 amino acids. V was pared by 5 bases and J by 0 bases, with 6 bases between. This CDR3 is CASSIVSTDTQYF. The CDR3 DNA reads TGTGCCAGCAGTATCGTTAGCACAGATACGCAGTATTTT.

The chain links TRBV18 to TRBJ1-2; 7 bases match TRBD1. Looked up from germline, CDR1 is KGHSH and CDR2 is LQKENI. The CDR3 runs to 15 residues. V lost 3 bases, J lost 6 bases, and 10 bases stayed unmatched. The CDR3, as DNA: TGTGCCAGCTCACCCAGAACAGGGGCGGAGGATGGCTACACCTTC. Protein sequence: CASSPRTGAEDGYTF.

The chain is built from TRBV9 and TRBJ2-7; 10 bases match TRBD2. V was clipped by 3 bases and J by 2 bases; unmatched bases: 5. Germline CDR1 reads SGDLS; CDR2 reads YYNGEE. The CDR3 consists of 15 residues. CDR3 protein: CASSAGLAPPYEQYF. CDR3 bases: TGTGCCAGCAGCGCGGGACTAGCGCCTCCCTACGAGCAGTACTTC.

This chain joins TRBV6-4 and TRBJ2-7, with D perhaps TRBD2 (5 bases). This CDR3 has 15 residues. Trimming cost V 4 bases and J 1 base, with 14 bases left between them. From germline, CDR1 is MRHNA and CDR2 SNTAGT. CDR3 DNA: TGTGCCAGCAGTGTCTGGGCGGGCTCATCCTACGAGCAGTACTTC. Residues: CASSVWAGSSYEQYF.

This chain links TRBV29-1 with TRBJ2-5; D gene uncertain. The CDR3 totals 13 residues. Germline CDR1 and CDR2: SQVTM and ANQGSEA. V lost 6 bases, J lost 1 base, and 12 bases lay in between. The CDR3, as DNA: TGCAGCGTCCCCTCCGGTGGCCAAGAGACCCAGTACTTC. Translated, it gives CSVPSGGQETQYF. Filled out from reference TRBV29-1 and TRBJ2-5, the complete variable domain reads SAVISQKPSRDICQRGTSLTIQCQVDSQVTMMFWYRQQPGQSLTLIATANQGSEATYESGFVIDKFPISRPNLTFSTLTVSNMSPEDSSIYLCSVPSGGQETQYFGPGTRLLVL.

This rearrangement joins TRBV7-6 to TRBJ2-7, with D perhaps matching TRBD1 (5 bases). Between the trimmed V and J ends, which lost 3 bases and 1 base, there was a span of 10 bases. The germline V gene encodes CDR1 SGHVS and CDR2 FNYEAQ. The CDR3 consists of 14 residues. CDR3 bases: TGTGCCAGCAGCTTGCAAGGGGTTTCCTACGAGCAGTACTTC. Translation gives CASSLQGVSYEQYF.

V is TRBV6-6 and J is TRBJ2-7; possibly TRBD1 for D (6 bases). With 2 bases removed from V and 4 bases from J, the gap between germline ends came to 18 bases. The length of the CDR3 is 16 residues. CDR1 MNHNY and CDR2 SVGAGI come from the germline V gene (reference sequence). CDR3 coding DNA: TGTGCCAGCAGTTACGATCCCGCAGGGGCTCTATACGAGCAGTACTTC. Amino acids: CASSYDPAGALYEQYF.

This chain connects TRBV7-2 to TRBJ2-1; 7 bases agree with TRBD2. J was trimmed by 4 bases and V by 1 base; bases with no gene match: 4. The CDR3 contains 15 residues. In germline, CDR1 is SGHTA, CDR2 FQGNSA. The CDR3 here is CASSLGTSDYNEQFF. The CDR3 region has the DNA TGTGCCAGCAGCTTAGGGACTAGTGATTACAATGAGCAGTTCTTC.

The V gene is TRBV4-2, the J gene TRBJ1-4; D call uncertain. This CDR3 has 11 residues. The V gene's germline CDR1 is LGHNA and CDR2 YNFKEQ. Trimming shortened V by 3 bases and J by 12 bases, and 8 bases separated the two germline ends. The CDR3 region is CASSHREQLFF. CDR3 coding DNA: TGTGCCAGCAGCCACCGGGAACAACTGTTTTTT.

The CDR3 DNA is TGTGCCAGCTCACCACAGGGGGCTAATAATTCACCCCTCCACTTT. Its translation: CASSPQGANNSPLHF. The chain is built from TRBV18 and TRBJ1-6; TRBD1 agrees at 7 bases. This CDR3 has 15 amino acids. Germline CDR1 is KGHSH and CDR2 is LQKENI. V was pared by 1 base and J by 5 bases, with 2 bases of the junction left unmatched. The full variable domain, rest sourced from reference TRBV18 and TRBJ1-6, is NAGVMQNPRHLVRRRGQEARLRCSPMKGHSHVYWYRQLPEEGLKFMVYLQKENIIDESGMPKERFSAEFPKEGPSILRIQQVVRGDSAAYFCASSPQGANNSPLHFGNGTRLTVT.

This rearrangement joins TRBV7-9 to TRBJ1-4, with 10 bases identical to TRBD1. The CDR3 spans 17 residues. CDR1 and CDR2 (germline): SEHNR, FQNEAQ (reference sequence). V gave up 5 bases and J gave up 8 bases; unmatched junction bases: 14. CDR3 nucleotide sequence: TGTGCCAGCAGCGCTTTGACAGGGGGCGAGGGACAAGAAAAACTGTTTTTT. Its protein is CASSALTGGEGQEKLFF.

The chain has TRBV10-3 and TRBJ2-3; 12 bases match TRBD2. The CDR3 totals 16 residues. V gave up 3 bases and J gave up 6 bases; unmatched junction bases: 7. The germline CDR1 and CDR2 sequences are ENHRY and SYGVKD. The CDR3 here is CAISDRLAGVGDTQYF. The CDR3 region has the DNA TGTGCCATCAGTGACCGACTAGCGGGAGTGGGGGATACGCAGTATTTT.

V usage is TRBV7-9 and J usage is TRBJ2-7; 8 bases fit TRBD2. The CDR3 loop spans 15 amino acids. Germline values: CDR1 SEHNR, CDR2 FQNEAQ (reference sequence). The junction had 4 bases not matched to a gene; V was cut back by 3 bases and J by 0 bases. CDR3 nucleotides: TGTGCCAGCAGCTTGGGCCTAGCGGGCTCCTACGAGCAGTACTTC. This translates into CASSLGLAGSYEQYF.

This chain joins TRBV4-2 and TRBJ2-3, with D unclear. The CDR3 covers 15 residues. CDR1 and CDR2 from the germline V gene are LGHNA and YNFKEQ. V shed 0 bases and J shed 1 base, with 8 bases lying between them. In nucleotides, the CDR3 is TGTGCCAGCAGCCAAGAATACGCGGGCACAGATACGCAGTATTTT. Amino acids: CASSQEYAGTDTQYF.

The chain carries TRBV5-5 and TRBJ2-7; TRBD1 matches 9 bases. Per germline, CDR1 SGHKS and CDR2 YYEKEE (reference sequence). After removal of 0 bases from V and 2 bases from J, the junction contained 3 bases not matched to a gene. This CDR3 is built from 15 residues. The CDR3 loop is CASSLGDRAPYEQYF. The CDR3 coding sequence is TGTGCCAGCAGCTTGGGGGACAGGGCGCCCTACGAGCAGTACTTC.